The 17 T cell receptor beta chains below all came from one sample that was sequenced in a study of shared clonotypes between healthy human individuals. Sequenced by immunoSEQ multiplex PCR; TCRdb stores in-frame clones only, minus some. The data contain about 340,000 clones, less than 85% of them singletons. Sequencing input: memory CD4+ T cells sorted from blood. As to subset: CD45RA-negative fraction. These receptors came from a man aged 30 to 39 in good health.

The genes are TRBV7-2 and TRBJ2-7; no firm D call. Germline V lookup: CDR1 SGHTA, CDR2 FQGNSA. Deletions cut 1 base from V and 7 bases from J, with 11 bases between. The CDR3 covers 13 residues. The CDR3 DNA sequence: TGTGCCAGCAGCTTAGTTCGGCATCAAGAGCAGTACTTC. The encoded protein is CASSLVRHQEQYF.

The V gene is TRBV18, the J gene TRBJ2-1; 7 bases align to TRBD2. The CDR3 runs 16 residues. V lost 4 bases and J lost 5; bases outside the gene matches: 11. In germline, CDR1 is KGHSH, CDR2 LQKENI. The CDR3 loop reads CASSRAAGAKHNEQFF. Written as DNA, the CDR3 is TGTGCCAGCTCACGGGCCGCGGGAGCCAAACACAATGAGCAGTTCTTC.

This clone was detected only once. The rearrangement links TRBV7-6 to TRBJ2-7; the match to TRBD2 covers 7 bases. Trimming took 5 bases from V and 6 from J; bases not matched to a gene: 22. Germline loops: CDR1 SGHVS, CDR2 FNYEAQ. This CDR3 is built from 18 residues. The CDR3 loop is CASSPSGGLRSQLIEQYF. The CDR3 nucleotides read TGTGCCAGCAGCCCTTCCGGGGGGTTACGCTCTCAATTGATCGAGCAGTACTTC.

The V call is TRBV28, the J call TRBJ2-5; 10 bases fit TRBD2. The germline gives CDR1 MDHEN, CDR2 SYDVKM. This CDR3 spans 13 amino acids. V trimming: 11 bases; J trimming: 5 bases; junction bases outside the gene matches: 8. DNA for the CDR3: TGTGCCGCTCGAGGTAGCGGGAGGGAGACCCAGTACTTC. This encodes CAARGSGRETQYF.

The chain has TRBV18 and TRBJ2-3, with D unclear. Germline-derived CDR1 and CDR2 are KGHSH and LQKENI. There are 15 residues in the CDR3. Trimming removed 3 bases from V and 0 bases from J, with 10 bases in between. The CDR3 bases are TGTGCCAGCTCACCTACCCCTACTAGCACAGATACGCAGTATTTT. Translating gives CASSPTPTSTDTQYF.

The rearrangement uses TRBV19 and TRBJ2-7; D tentatively fits TRBD1 or TRBD2 (5 bases each). CDR1 is LNHDA and CDR2 is SQIVND in the germline V gene (reference sequence). The V end was cut by 6 bases, the J end by 7 bases, with 16 bases between. The length of the CDR3 is 13 residues. This chain's CDR3 is CASSPGPTGEQYF. The CDR3 nucleotides read TGTGCCAGTAGCCCGGGACCTACCGGGGAGCAGTACTTC.

The rearrangement joins TRBV10-3 to TRBJ2-7, with 7 bases lining up with TRBD1. Trimming cost V 10 bases and J 1 base; bases outside gene matches: 10. Germline CDR1 ENHRY, CDR2 SYGVKD. This CDR3 region has 14 residues. The CDR3, as DNA: TGTGCCAGCAAACCTGGGACAGTTTCCTACGAGCAGTACTTC. Amino acid sequence: CASKPGTVSYEQYF.

For this clone: Different DNA sequences within this sample yield the same CDR3. This sequence joins TRBV28 and TRBJ2-7; no clear D. From germline, CDR1 is MDHEN and CDR2 SYDVKM. The CDR3 has 11 amino acids. V lost 5 bases and J 3 bases, leaving 5 bases between the germline ends. The CDR3: CASSLVYEQYF. As DNA, the CDR3 is TGTGCCAGCAGTCTTGTCTACGAGCAGTACTTC.

DNA for the CDR3: TGTGCCAGTCGGGGGTGGCACATAATGACCTACGAGCAGTACTTC. This gives the protein CASRGWHIMTYEQYF. This rearrangement joins TRBV6-1 to TRBJ2-7, with D maybe TRBD2 (6 bases). CDR3 size: 15 residues. Germline lookup yields CDR1 MNHNS and CDR2 SASEGT. V was trimmed by 9 bases and J by 2 bases, leaving 20 bases between them.

V usage is TRBV7-2 and J usage is TRBJ1-5; 7 bases match TRBD1. The CDR3 spans 15 residues. Germline CDR1 reads SGHTA; CDR2 reads FQGNSA. With V trimmed by 1 base and J by 4 bases, 4 bases remained unmatched. CDR3 sequence: CASSLGDRKNQPQHF. The CDR3 bases are TGTGCCAGCAGCTTAGGGGACAGAAAGAATCAGCCCCAGCATTTT.

The chain is built from TRBV28 and TRBJ1-4, with 9 bases matching TRBD1. The trim removed 4 bases at V and 8 bases at J, leaving 11 bases unmatched. Germline assignment: CDR1 MDHEN and CDR2 SYDVKM. CDR3 size: 16 residues. The CDR3 sequence: CASSSPPGQGGEKLFF. The DNA for the CDR3 is TGTGCCAGCAGTTCACCCCCGGGACAGGGAGGAGAAAAACTGTTTTTT.

The gene calls are TRBV25-1 and TRBJ2-1; 7 positions match TRBD1. Germline values: CDR1 MGHDK, CDR2 SYGVNS. The V segment lost 4 bases and the J segment 3 bases; nucleotides outside the gene matches: 3. The CDR3 extends over 14 amino acids. Here the CDR3 reads CASSGGQSYNEQFF. CDR3 coding DNA: TGTGCCAGCAGTGGGGGACAGAGCTACAATGAGCAGTTCTTC.

This rearrangement joins TRBV7-8 to TRBJ1-5, with a tentative D call TRBD1 (6 bases). With 0 bases removed from V and 3 bases from J, the gap between germline ends came to 18 bases. The CDR3 sequence is 18 residues long. CDR1 is SGHVS and CDR2 is FQNEAQ in the germline V gene. DNA for the CDR3: TGTGCCAGCAGCTTAGCCTTCCAGGGACAAGGTTCCAATCAGCCCCAGCATTTT. As protein: CASSLAFQGQGSNQPQHF.

This clone was observed many times. CDR3 coding DNA: TGTGCCAGCAGTTACGACAGGCACAATGAGCAGTTCTTC. It is translated as CASSYDRHNEQFF. J is TRBJ2-1 and V is TRBV6-5; tentatively, D is TRBD1 (6 bases). Trimming took off 2 bases at V and 5 bases at J, with 7 bases between the two ends. The germline V gene encodes CDR1 MNHEY and CDR2 SVGAGI. The CDR3 runs 13 residues.

This chain uses TRBV9 with TRBJ2-2, with D hard to call. Germline V gene sequence: CDR1 SGDLS, CDR2 YYNGEE. Trimming left V 0 bases short and J 10 bases short, with 4 bases between. This CDR3 spans 11 amino acids. The CDR3 bases are TGTGCCAGCAGCGTAGGCATGGAGCTGTTTTTT. It translates to CASSVGMELFF.

The chain couples TRBV10-3 to TRBJ2-7, with D possibly matching TRBD1 (6 bases). The CDR3 totals 17 residues. CDR1 and CDR2 from the germline V gene are ENHRY and SYGVKD. Trimming pared 0 bases from V and 3 bases from J, leaving 18 bases between. As DNA, the CDR3 is TGTGCCATCAGTGAGTCGGCCGACAGGCCAACTTACTACGAGCAGTACTTC. Protein product: CAISESADRPTYYEQYF.

The rearrangement links TRBV2 to TRBJ1-2; TRBD1 agrees at 7 bases. CDR1 and CDR2 (germline): SNHLY, FYNNEI. This CDR3 region has 13 residues. V was pared by 6 bases and J by 3 bases, with 4 bases of the junction left unmatched. CDR3 bases: TGTGCCAGCAGCCTAGACAGGGACTATGGCTACACCTTC. Its translation is CASSLDRDYGYTF.